This T cell receptor beta chain is drawn from a study of early T cells in non-severe SARS-CoV-2 infection. Whole-study context: Chains were not paired, and sequencing was done on bulk RNA from unsorted whole blood.

The germline V gene has CDR1 SGHRS and CDR2 YFSETQ. V was pared by 0 bases and J by 6 bases, with 10 bases between. This CDR3 is 13 amino acids long. Unique molecular identifiers (one per individual cDNA molecule) were attached. One entry per CDR3 protein, called by TCRdb with MiXCR from the 5' RACE reads. The sample has approximately 88,000 distinct CDR3 sequences; approximately 14% are singletons. This receptor was obtained from an adult who was a healthcare worker with PCR-confirmed SARS-CoV-2 infection or an uninfected control (not recorded which). The chain links TRBV5-1 to TRBJ2-7; D is possibly TRBD1 or TRBD2 (5 bases each). Sequences were obtained from whole blood. The CDR3 DNA sequence: TGCGCCAGCAGCTTGGCTTCCGGGGCCGAGCAGTACTTC. It specifies CASSLASGAEQYF.